This T cell receptor beta chain was captured in a study of T cells of healthy individuals. This clonotype was recorded at least ten times. TCRdb used MiXCR to reprocess the 5' RACE reads, holding one entry per CDR3 protein. The repertoire holds around 100,000 distinct CDR3 sequences, with 17% as singletons. J gave up 0 bases and V 3 bases, and 11 bases lay outside the gene matches. Germline CDR1 and CDR2: MGHRA and YSYEKL. The CDR3 length is 17 residues. The receptor was derived from a human donor in good health. The chain is built from TRBV4-1 and TRBJ2-7; 7 bases line up with TRBD1. CDR3 nucleotides: TGCGCCAGCAGCCAGCTATTAACAGGGGACCTCTCCTACGAGCAGTACTTC. Residues: CASSQLLTGDLSYEQYF.